There are a few counts of the clone carrying this T cell receptor beta chain. Its antigen is still unknown. The authors produced TCR alpha and TCR beta cDNA libraries with sample barcodes and UMIs by 5'RACE using constant-segment primers. TCRdb reanalysed the 5' RACE reads using MiXCR and keeps one entry per CDR3 protein. The sample records approximately 290,000 distinct CDR3 sequences, approximately 7.6% being singletons. CDR1 and CDR2 from the germline V gene are SGHTA and FQGNSA. The CDR3 contains 16 residues. Trimming shortened V by 1 base and J by 4 bases, and 16 bases separated the two germline ends. The sample is drawn from a study of T-cell memory formation after mild COVID-19. General observations from the study: SARS-CoV-2 specificity was not confirmed for second-wave clones peaking on day 37. From day 15 to 85, contracting clones were balanced between CD4 and CD8, whereas later expanders leaned toward CD4+. Cross-reactive memory apparently joined, as some responding clones appeared in pre-infection memory.

The V gene is TRBV7-2, the J gene TRBJ1-1, with D maybe TRBD1 (6 bases). The source material was PBMCs or a T cell subset sorted from them (not recorded which). The sequence was collected from a man between 18 and 35 years old who had mild COVID-19 (a few samples of this study predate the infection). Cell type and time point are not known. In DNA, the CDR3 is TGTGCCAGCAGCTTAGATAGTCGGGGGGCGAGCACTGAAGCTTTCTTT. As protein: CASSLDSRGASTEAFF.